This TCR beta chain comes out of a study of human T cells and chemical hapten exposure (dated by TCRdb to the early 2020s). About the study as a whole: For sensitization, 2% DPC in acetone was applied to a roughly 2 cm by roughly 2 cm area of upper inner arm skin. Throughout the study period of about 22 weeks, patients also received therapeutic DPC doses to the scalp every week. Patch testing was done on the upper back using Finn chambers containing 0.01% DPC, and results were scored after 6 days according to International Contact Dermatitis Research Group standards. The patient cohort, mostly female, included alopecia areata with under or over 50% scalp involvement, alopecia totalis and alopecia universalis. The libraries were sequenced as a pool, and the TCR yield per sample differed mostly because of small variations in library volumes within the pool. Peripheral blood TCR repertoire changes were tracked in vivo in alopecia patients during primary and secondary sensitization to the hapten diphenylcyclopropenone (DPC). Patient blood was sampled pre-sensitization (week 0) and at 2, 6 and about 24 weeks after DPC sensitization. Blood for TCR sequencing was provided by twenty-nine alopecia patients at one to four time points (pre-sensitization, 2, 6 and 24 weeks).

This clonotype was seen at least ten times. The antigen it binds to is not known. No much larger clonotype is one base removed from it; base qualities were not supplied. For CDR1 and CDR2, the germline V gene lists MDHEN and SYDVKM. Trimming costs V 6 bases and J 4 bases, and their ends lie 16 bases apart. There are 15 amino acids in the CDR3, from cysteine to phenylalanine inclusive. Kept here is only the CDR3 DNA, which spans 45 bases and is read in frame from base 1. Findings and caveats that apply to the study as a whole: No change with DPC sensitization was found in the number of TCRs above 1 in 1000 frequency, and no evidence of global repertoire structure alterations was found. Expanded TCRs formed significantly more large CDR3 similarity clusters than pre-sensitization or healthy control sets, consistent with antigen-driven responses. Alopecia, a presumed autoimmune disease, was present in all patients, so the immune response of the patients might differ from that of healthy individuals. After repeated subsampling, the strength of the expansion versus patch-test correlation and the threshold at which it became significant changed. The number of PT1 expanded TCRs positively correlated with patch test score, significant at thresholds 8, 16 and 32 but not 4.

What this sample's time point label stands for: pre-sensitization, week 0. This specimen's treatment or condition label, interpreted: therapeutic diphenylcyclopropenone sensitization with weekly scalp DPC. At each patch-test visit, blood was drawn before the patch test was applied. Patients were considered eligible if aged 18 to 70, diagnosed with alopecia and deemed suitable for DPC therapy, and patients were excluded if pregnant. Total RNA was extracted from unfractionated whole blood collected in Tempus Blood RNA tubes. The library was made by RACE. Sequencing relied on a NextSeq 500. During library preparation, unique molecular identifiers were attached to individual cDNA molecules so that TCRs could be counted in a quantitative, reproducible way. For every blood RNA sample, sequencing covered both the TCR alpha and TCR beta chains. As for how the authors treated the data: Samples had a median of approximately 96,000 TCRs, with a range from about 20,000 to 690,600. V, J and CDR3 annotation of the TCR reads was carried out using the Decombinator software suite. Every sample was subsampled to the same number of TCRs (28,000) for the PS versus PT1 abundance plots. Expanded TCRs were defined as absent before sensitization and observed at least eight times at the 2-week time point. In TCRdb, the public reads were trimmed at Q25 with fastp and aligned with MiXCR, with productive beta chains retained. Rows with a matching CDR3 protein are joined into one entry that keeps the most common DNA and genes. The V and J calls follow TCRdb's processing rather than the paper's. The sample table contains approximately 370,000 distinct CDR3 sequences; only one count was recorded for roughly 6% of them. Under 9.5% of the sample belongs to the ten largest clones.

Material: whole blood, obtained in connection with sensitization to the hapten diphenylcyclopropenone (DPC). The TCR sequence derives from a woman aged 18 to 35 with alopecia areata. Some clones in this sample may be carry-over from other donors' samples. This receptor chain uses TRBV28 and TRBJ1-5; TRBD1 is perhaps the D gene, given 6 matching bases. The CDR3: CASSLGAGANQPQHF. The sequence in DNA is TGTGCCAGCAGCCTGGGGGCGGGGGCAAATCAGCCCCAGCATTTT. The full variable domain, completed from the reference TRBV28 and TRBJ1-5 proteins outside the CDR3, reads DVKVTQSSRYLVKRTGEKVFLECVQDMDHENMFWYRQDPGLGLRLIYFSYDVKMKEKGDIPEGYSVSREKKERFSLILESASTNQTSMYLCASSLGAGANQPQHFGDGTRLSIL.